This T cell receptor (beta chain) originates from a study of blood T cell repertoires in COVID-19. As for the study in general: Sites across the United States, Italy and Spain contributed samples from acute and convalescent COVID-19. Sources were T cells, B-cell-depleted T cells, or PBMCs; the material itself was cDNA or gDNA.

Germline V CDR1 and CDR2: KGHSH, LQKENI. V lost 4 bases and J lost 4, with 11 bases in between. There are 13 residues in the CDR3. This clone was counted between two and nine times. In the study's own analysis: Reference gene primer amplification gave nucleated cell count estimates. TCRdb keeps only in-frame clones here, not all; method: immunoSEQ multiplex PCR. The DNA gave D and trimming, while V, J and clone size come from that table. The table has roughly 75,000 clones, around two thirds seen once; the top ten hold just over 2.5%. The source material was peripheral blood. The receptor's source is a human donor with acute or convalescent COVID-19. The donor label of this sample is uncertain. V and J are TRBV18 and TRBJ2-7; D is unresolved. The CDR3 sequence is CASSRERVYEQYF. As DNA, the CDR3 is TGTGCCAGCTCACGAGAGCGAGTATACGAGCAGTACTTC.